One and the same sample provided the 29 T cell receptor beta chains below, sequenced in a study of cytomegalovirus exposure and HLA in healthy donors. The PCR had 60 Vbeta and 13 Jbeta primers. Method: immunoSEQ multiplex PCR; TCRdb's copy keeps in-frame clones and lacks some. Of approximately 170,000 clones listed, roughly 85% are singletons. Sequenced: PBMCs. These receptors came from a male donor in good health and CMV-seronegative.

The CDR3 nucleotides read TGTGCCAGCAGAAGGGAGGGCGAGCAGTACTTC. Translating it yields CASRREGEQYF. The J gene is TRBJ2-7, the V gene TRBV2; 7 bases agree with TRBD2. The CDR3 is made up of 11 amino acids. The V segment lost 6 bases and the J segment 6 bases; nucleotides outside the gene matches: 2. The germline V gene encodes CDR1 SNHLY and CDR2 FYNNEI.

The genes are TRBV19 and TRBJ2-7, with 11 bases matching TRBD2. The CDR3 contains 16 residues. The V segment lost 7 bases and the J segment 4 bases; nucleotides outside the gene matches: 12. Germline V gives CDR1 LNHDA, CDR2 SQIVND (reference sequence). The CDR3 spells CASKKGLAEDSYEQYF. The CDR3 DNA is TGTGCCAGTAAAAAGGGACTAGCGGAGGATTCATACGAGCAGTACTTC. The full variable domain, rest sourced from reference TRBV19 and TRBJ2-7, is DGGITQSPKYLFRKEGQNVTLSCEQNLNHDAMYWYRQDPGQGLRLIYYSQIVNDFQKGDIAEGYSVSREKKESFPLTVTSAQKNPTAFYLCASKKGLAEDSYEQYFGPGTRLTVT.

A remark on this clone: A read error may produce the germline difference seen at one junction end. This rearrangement joins TRBV7-9 to TRBJ1-1; tentative D call: TRBD1 (5 bases). The germline V gene has CDR1 SEHNR and CDR2 FQNEAQ (reference sequence). The CDR3 runs to 12 residues. CDR3 protein: CSSNQGNTEAFF. The CDR3 DNA reads as TGTTCCAGCAATCAGGGGAACACTGAAGCTTTCTTT.

This clone was seen just once. This chain joins TRBV10-1 and TRBJ2-3; no firm D call. V gave up 5 bases and J gave up 4 bases, with 16 bases separating them. The germline gives CDR1 WNHNN, CDR2 SYGVQD (reference sequence). The CDR3 totals 15 residues. The CDR3 DNA reads TGCGCCAGCAGTCTGGTAGCCTTCCATTCAGATACGCAGTATTTT. Protein: CASSLVAFHSDTQYF.

The genes are TRBV15 and TRBJ2-2; D perhaps matches TRBD2 (7 bases). Trimming removed 3 bases at V and 4 bases at J, with 12 bases between. Germline V lookup: CDR1 LNHNV, CDR2 YYDKDF (reference sequence). CDR3 length: 15 amino acids. The CDR3 loop is CATSRGGAGTGELFF. DNA of the CDR3: TGTGCCACCAGCAGGGGGGGGGCGGGCACCGGGGAGCTGTTTTTT.

The V and J genes are TRBV5-1 and TRBJ2-1; a possible D gene is TRBD1 (6 bases). The V and J ends lost 5 bases and 3 bases respectively, with 12 bases between them. CDR1 and CDR2 (germline): SGHRS, YFSETQ. This CDR3 has 14 residues. The chain's CDR3 is CASSGGIYYNEQFF. The CDR3 DNA follows: TGCGCCAGCAGTGGGGGCATCTACTACAATGAGCAGTTCTTC.

The rearrangement uses TRBV28 and TRBJ2-3, with 9 nucleotides matching TRBD1. The CDR3 extends over 16 amino acids. Germline trimming cut 6 bases from V and 2 bases from J; bases unmatched to any gene: 9. Germline V lookup: CDR1 MDHEN, CDR2 SYDVKM. The DNA of the CDR3 is TGTGCCAGCAGCACGCGGGGACAGGGTTACACAGATACGCAGTATTTT. It yields the protein CASSTRGQGYTDTQYF.

This clone was seen only once. This chain links TRBV6-4 with TRBJ2-2; 9 bases agree with TRBD1. CDR1 and CDR2 (germline): MRHNA, SNTAGT. The trim removed 6 bases at V and 6 bases at J, leaving 5 bases unmatched. CDR3 length equals 14 residues. The CDR3 here is CASRQQGASGELFF. CDR3 nucleotide sequence: TGTGCCAGCAGGCAACAGGGGGCTTCCGGGGAGCTGTTTTTT.

This clone was seen more than once but under ten times. The CDR3 loop reads CASSGQGRETQYF. DNA for the CDR3: TGTGCCAGCAGCGGACAGGGGAGAGAGACCCAGTACTTC. This chain uses TRBV7-6 with TRBJ2-5; 9 nucleotides agree with TRBD1. V was pared by 5 bases and J by 4 bases, with 2 bases of the junction left unmatched. Germline V gives CDR1 SGHVS, CDR2 FNYEAQ. CDR3 length equals 13 residues. Based on the CDR3 plus reference TRBV7-6 and TRBJ2-5, the full variable domain is GAGVSQSPRYKVTKRGQDVALRCDPISGHVSLYWYRQALGQGPEFLTYFNYEAQQDKSGLPNDRFSAERPEGSISTLTIQRTEQRDSAMYRCASSGQGRETQYFGPGTRLLVL.

J is TRBJ1-5 and V is TRBV9, with TRBD1 matching 8 bases. This CDR3 is 16 amino acids long. The germline CDR1 and CDR2 sequences are SGDLS and YYNGEE. The V gene end was trimmed by 2 bases and the J gene end by 1 base; junction bases not matched to a gene: 5. The CDR3 is CASSVLWTGSNQPQHF. CDR3 nucleotides: TGTGCCAGCAGCGTGTTGTGGACAGGGAGCAATCAGCCCCAGCATTTT.

This chain links TRBV2 with TRBJ2-6; no firm D call. The V gene's germline CDR1 is SNHLY and CDR2 FYNNEI. The ends were cut back, 4 bases at V and 0 bases at J, with 4 bases in the middle. This CDR3 has 14 amino acids. The CDR3 DNA is TGTGCCAGCAGTGCAGACTCTGGGGCCAACGTCCTGACTTTC. Translation: CASSADSGANVLTF.

This chain joins TRBV19 and TRBJ1-1; D might be TRBD1 (6 bases). Germline assignment: CDR1 LNHDA and CDR2 SQIVND (reference sequence). V was pared by 6 bases and J by 8 bases, with 10 bases between. The CDR3 has 11 amino acids. The CDR3 sequence: CASRGAPEAFF. CDR3 sequence (DNA): TGTGCCAGTAGGGGGGCACCCGAAGCTTTCTTT.

This sequence joins TRBV11-2 and TRBJ2-1; D ambiguous. This CDR3 is 15 amino acids long. V dropped 5 bases and J dropped 9 bases, with 20 bases sitting between them. Germline CDR1 is SGHAT and CDR2 is FQNNGV. In DNA, the CDR3 is TGTGCCAGCAGCCCGCGCACCTTCACCGCTAGTGAGCAGTTCTTC. It yields the protein CASSPRTFTASEQFF.

V is TRBV9 and J is TRBJ1-2; the D gene is possibly TRBD1 (6 bases). The CDR3 has 15 residues. Germline CDR1 reads SGDLS; CDR2 reads YYNGEE. V was shortened by 0 bases and J by 2 bases, with 11 bases between the two germline ends. The CDR3 reads CASSVGGQFNYGYTF. The CDR3 DNA reads TGTGCCAGCAGCGTAGGTGGACAGTTCAACTATGGCTACACCTTC.

The chain combines TRBV5-6 with TRBJ2-3; perhaps TRBD2 as D (6 bases). Deletions cut 4 bases from V and 5 bases from J, with 11 bases between. The V gene's germline CDR1 is SGHDT and CDR2 YYEEEE. CDR3 length: 13 amino acids. The CDR3 protein is CASSGGSGDTQYF. The DNA of the CDR3 is TGTGCCAGCAGCGGGGGGTCCGGAGATACGCAGTATTTT.

This clone has only a few counts. This chain links TRBV25-1 with TRBJ1-4; no firm D call. The CDR3 length is 13 residues. The germline CDR1 and CDR2 sequences are MGHDK and SYGVNS. V was clipped by 2 bases and J by 4 bases, with 5 bases between them. CDR3 sequence (DNA): TGTGCCAGCAGTGAAAGAGTTAATGAAAAACTGTTTTTT. It specifies CASSERVNEKLFF.

The chain couples TRBV5-1 to TRBJ1-4; 11 bases are a match to TRBD1. This CDR3 is built from 18 residues. The V and J ends lost 4 bases and 0 bases, in that order; junction bases with no gene match: 8. Per the germline V gene, CDR1 is SGHRS and CDR2 is YFSETQ. DNA of the CDR3: TGCGCCAGCAGCATACGACCGGGACAGGGGGCAACTAATGAAAAACTGTTTTTT. It encodes CASSIRPGQGATNEKLFF. The full variable domain, rest sourced from reference TRBV5-1 and TRBJ1-4, is KAGVTQTPRYLIKTRGQQVTLSCSPISGHRSVSWYQQTPGQGLQFLFEYFSETQRNKGNFPGRFSGRQFSNSRSEMNVSTLELGDSALYLCASSIRPGQGATNEKLFFGSGTQLSVL.

Notes on this clone: A read error may account for a junction end that differs from germline. The chain couples TRBV7-9 to TRBJ2-7, with 11 positions matching TRBD1. The germline CDR1 and CDR2 sequences are SEHNR and FQNEAQ (reference sequence). This CDR3 is built from 14 residues. The CDR3 spells CSSSGGTGGFEQYF. The CDR3 bases are TGTTCCAGCAGCGGGGGGACAGGGGGGTTCGAGCAGTACTTC.

V and J are TRBV2 and TRBJ1-2; no firm D call. Germline V gene data show CDR1 as SNHLY and CDR2 as FYNNEI. This CDR3 has 13 amino acids. V was cut by 7 bases and J by 3 bases, with 12 bases left in between. Here the CDR3 reads CASTWENYYGYTF. The CDR3 region has the DNA TGTGCCAGCACTTGGGAGAACTACTATGGCTACACCTTC.

The chain has TRBV19 and TRBJ1-2, with unresolved D. Per the germline V gene, CDR1 is LNHDA and CDR2 is SQIVND (reference sequence). This CDR3 has 13 amino acids. Between the trimmed V and J ends, which lost 5 bases and 3 bases, there was a span of 10 bases. This chain's CDR3 is CASSPVSDYGYTF. CDR3 sequence (DNA): TGTGCCAGTAGTCCGGTGAGCGACTATGGCTACACCTTC.

This clone was detected a few times. The chain combines TRBV6-5 with TRBJ2-7; 7 bases are shared with TRBD1. Germline trimming cut 2 bases from V and 3 bases from J; bases unmatched to any gene: 7. The CDR3 has 15 amino acids. Germline V lookup: CDR1 MNHEY, CDR2 SVGAGI. The CDR3, as DNA: TGTGCCAGCAGTTACATGGGACAGCCACTCTACGAGCAGTACTTC. As protein: CASSYMGQPLYEQYF.

A single count supports this clone. The chain couples TRBV6-1 to TRBJ2-3; TRBD1 matches 7 bases. After removal of 8 bases from V and 3 bases from J, the junction contained 11 bases not matched to a gene. The V gene's germline CDR1 is MNHNS and CDR2 SASEGT. The CDR3 has 15 amino acids. The CDR3 DNA is TGTGCCAGCTGGGTGAAGGCAGGGGGTACAGATACGCAGTATTTT. This encodes CASWVKAGGTDTQYF.

The rearrangement links TRBV9 to TRBJ2-5; 10 bases align to TRBD1. With 5 bases clipped from V and 5 bases from J, the junction kept 3 bases outside the gene matches. CDR1 is SGDLS, CDR2 YYNGEE, per germline. CDR3 length: 13 residues. DNA for the CDR3: TGTGCCAGCAGTGGGGACAGGGGTGAGACCCAGTACTTC. This codes for CASSGDRGETQYF. Looking up the rest from reference TRBV9 and TRBJ2-5 gives the full variable domain: DSGVTQTPKHLITATGQRVTLRCSPRSGDLSVYWYQQSLDQGLQFLIQYYNGEERAKGNILERFSAQQFPDLHSELNLSSLELGDSALYFCASSGDRGETQYFGPGTRLLVL.

The chain has TRBV28 and TRBJ1-6; TRBD1 matches 7 bases. The ends lost 6 bases at V and 10 bases at J; junction bases unmatched: 9. This CDR3 contains 14 residues. The V gene's germline CDR1 is MDHEN and CDR2 SYDVKM. In DNA, the CDR3 is TGTGCCAGCAGGGGGGGACAGCGGCCATCACCCCTCCACTTT. It specifies CASRGGQRPSPLHF.

The rearrangement joins TRBV5-1 to TRBJ2-1; 9 bases map to TRBD1. Germline V CDR1 and CDR2: SGHRS, YFSETQ. The CDR3 spans 15 residues. The J segment lost 8 bases and the V segment lost 4 bases, leaving 10 bases of the junction unmatched. The CDR3 DNA reads TGCGCCAGCAGCCCCGGGACAGGGTCTCTTCATGAGCAGTTCTTC. This codes for CASSPGTGSLHEQFF.

The rearrangement links TRBV5-1 to TRBJ2-3; the match to TRBD2 covers 14 bases. With 4 bases clipped from V and 4 bases from J, the junction kept 5 bases outside the gene matches. Germline assignment: CDR1 SGHRS and CDR2 YFSETQ. The CDR3 length is 16 residues. The CDR3 nucleotides read TGCGCCAGCAGCCCATGGACTAGCGGGGGGCCAGATACGCAGTATTTT. This gives the protein CASSPWTSGGPDTQYF. Filled out from reference TRBV5-1 and TRBJ2-3, the complete variable domain reads KAGVTQTPRYLIKTRGQQVTLSCSPISGHRSVSWYQQTPGQGLQFLFEYFSETQRNKGNFPGRFSGRQFSNSRSEMNVSTLELGDSALYLCASSPWTSGGPDTQYFGPGTRLTVL.

The chain has TRBV6-1 and TRBJ2-7; 9 positions match TRBD1. V lost 8 bases, J lost 9 bases, and 11 bases stayed unmatched. This CDR3 is 13 amino acids long. Germline loops: CDR1 MNHNS, CDR2 SASEGT. CDR3 coding DNA: TGTGCCAGCCAAGGGACAGGGATCGGCGGGCAGTACTTC. Residues: CASQGTGIGGQYF.

The genes are TRBV6-5 and TRBJ2-5, with D perhaps TRBD1 (5 bases). This CDR3 region has 13 residues. Trimming stripped 4 bases from V and 11 bases from J, with 17 bases between. Looked up from germline, CDR1 is MNHEY and CDR2 is SVGAGI. CDR3 sequence (DNA): TGTGCCAGCAGTTCCCCAGGGTACAGTGAGCAGTACTTC. Protein sequence: CASSSPGYSEQYF.

The V gene is TRBV6-5, the J gene TRBJ2-7, with 8 bases matching TRBD1. The CDR3 loop spans 14 amino acids. Germline assignment: CDR1 MNHEY and CDR2 SVGAGI. J was trimmed by 6 bases and V by 6 bases; bases with no gene match: 10. For the CDR3, the DNA is TGTGCCAGCAGGCAGACAGGGGCGGTGGTCGAGCAGTACTTC. It encodes CASRQTGAVVEQYF.